Shown below are 5 T cell receptor beta chains from a single sample sequenced in a study of blood T cell repertoires in COVID-19. The data were produced by immunoSEQ multiplex PCR, yet TCRdb's version contains in-frame clones alone and is incomplete. This table holds about 400,000 clones, roughly 90% found once. Source material: peripheral blood. The receptors were gathered from a man aged 40-49 years with acute or convalescent COVID-19.

This chain links TRBV15 with TRBJ2-5; 7 positions match TRBD1. V lost 5 bases and J lost 1; bases outside the gene matches: 7. Germline V lookup: CDR1 LNHNV, CDR2 YYDKDF (reference sequence). The CDR3 runs 15 residues. CDR3 bases: TGTGCCACCAGCGTACACAGGGGTTCCCAAGAGACCCAGTACTTC. Translating it yields CATSVHRGSQETQYF.

V is TRBV15 and J is TRBJ2-5; the D gene is possibly TRBD1 (5 bases). This CDR3 spans 15 amino acids. Per the germline V gene, CDR1 is LNHNV and CDR2 is YYDKDF (reference sequence). V lost 0 bases and J 5 bases, leaving 13 bases between the germline ends. In DNA form, the CDR3 reads TGTGCCACCAGCAGAGATAATCAGGGTTCGGAGACCCAGTACTTC. Translating gives CATSRDNQGSETQYF.

The rearrangement links TRBV9 to TRBJ2-2; 11 bases match TRBD1. The CDR3 is 17 residues long. Per the germline V gene, CDR1 is SGDLS and CDR2 is YYNGEE. V lost 4 bases and J lost 5; bases outside the gene matches: 10. CDR3 sequence: CASSTPGTGGRTGELFF. CDR3 in DNA: TGTGCCAGCAGCACACCCGGGACAGGGGGTCGTACCGGGGAGCTGTTTTTT.

The V and J genes are TRBV7-3 and TRBJ2-3; 7 nucleotides align to TRBD2. This CDR3 has 12 residues. Unmatched junction bases numbered 8, after V lost 6 bases and J lost 11 bases. The germline V gene encodes CDR1 SGHTA and CDR2 FQGTGA. CDR3 sequence (DNA): TGTGCCAGCAGTCCCGGACTAGTCAAGCAGTATTTT. This sequence encodes CASSPGLVKQYF.

The rearrangement links TRBV30 to TRBJ1-1; TRBD1 might be the D (5 bases). The CDR3 length is 15 residues. The V end lost 0 bases, the J end lost 4 bases, and 15 bases lay between the germline ends. Germline lookup yields CDR1 GTSNPN and CDR2 SVGIG (reference sequence). The CDR3 region has the DNA TGTGCCTGGAGTGTATGGAAGGGGCGAGTCACTGAAGCTTTCTTT. Residues: CAWSVWKGRVTEAFF.